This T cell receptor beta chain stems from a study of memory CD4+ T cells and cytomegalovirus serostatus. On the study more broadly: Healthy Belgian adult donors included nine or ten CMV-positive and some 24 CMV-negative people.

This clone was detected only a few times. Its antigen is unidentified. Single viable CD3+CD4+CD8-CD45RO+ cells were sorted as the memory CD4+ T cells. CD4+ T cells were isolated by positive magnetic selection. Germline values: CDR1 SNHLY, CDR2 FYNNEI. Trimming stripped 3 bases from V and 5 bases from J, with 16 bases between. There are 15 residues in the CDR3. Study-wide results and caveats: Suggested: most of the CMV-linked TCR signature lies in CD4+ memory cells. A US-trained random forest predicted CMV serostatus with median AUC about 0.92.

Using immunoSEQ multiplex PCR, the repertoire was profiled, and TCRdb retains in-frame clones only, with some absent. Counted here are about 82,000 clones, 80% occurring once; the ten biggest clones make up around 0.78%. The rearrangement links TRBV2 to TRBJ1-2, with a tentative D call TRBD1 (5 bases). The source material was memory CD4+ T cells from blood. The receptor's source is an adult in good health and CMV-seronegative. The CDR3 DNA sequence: TGTGCCAGCAGTGATCGGGGGTCGGTTAAGTATGGCTACACCTTC. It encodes CASSDRGSVKYGYTF.